This TCR beta chain was observed in a study of Tregs in tolerant kidney transplant recipients. The study's findings and limits: Antigen-driven expansion was suggested because donor-specific Tregs expanded more than all Tregs in tolerant patients.

As to this clone: Antigen unknown.

V dropped 2 bases and J dropped 5; count of bases not matched to a gene: 6. This CDR3 region has 16 residues. The germline CDR1 and CDR2 sequences are MNHEY and SVGAGI. Generated by immunoSEQ multiplex PCR, the TCRdb table keeps only in-frame clones and is missing some. The sample has approximately 82,000 clones; 93% are singletons. Recipients received nonmyeloablative bone marrow transplants from related graft donors, with transient mixed chimerism. The sequence was obtained from a human patient who received a combined kidney and bone marrow transplant. Some T cells may originate from the graft donor. The chain couples TRBV6-5 to TRBJ2-5, with 12 bases fitting TRBD2. Sample: CD4+ T cells from blood (PBMCs), taken 12 months after the transplant. CDR3 protein: CASSYVLAGGQETQYF. The DNA for the CDR3 is TGTGCCAGCAGTTACGTGCTAGCGGGGGGGCAGGAGACCCAGTACTTC.